This entry lists 32 T cell receptor beta chains sequenced from one sample in a study of blood T cell repertoires in COVID-19. The method was immunoSEQ multiplex PCR; TCRdb's version includes in-frame clones alone and lacks a portion of them. The sample records some 56,000 clones, 80% to 85% being singletons. Sequencing was done on a sample of peripheral blood. These receptor sequences come from a woman of 80 years or more with active or convalescent COVID-19.

The V gene is TRBV4-3, the J gene TRBJ2-7; 9 nucleotides match TRBD1. J gave up 5 bases and V 0 bases, and 8 bases lay outside the gene matches. The germline gives CDR1 LGHNA, CDR2 YSLEER. The CDR3 contains 16 residues. The CDR3 region is CASSQEAGTGIHEQYF. In DNA form, the CDR3 reads TGCGCCAGCAGCCAAGAAGCCGGGACAGGGATCCACGAGCAGTACTTC.

V gene TRBV4-1 combines with J gene TRBJ2-5, with TRBD1 matching over 8 bases. This CDR3 is 14 amino acids long. The germline CDR1 and CDR2 sequences are MGHRA and YSYEKL. V lost 4 bases and J lost 5; bases outside the gene matches: 6. The CDR3 DNA reads TGCGCCAGCAGCCTCTTACAGGGGGACGAGACCCAGTACTTC. Amino acid sequence: CASSLLQGDETQYF.

The chain employs TRBV2 and TRBJ2-7; tentative D call: TRBD2 (6 bases). V was pared by 2 bases and J by 2 bases, with 16 bases between. The germline gives CDR1 SNHLY, CDR2 FYNNEI. The CDR3 sequence is 16 residues long. The CDR3 is CASSEPPDGSPYEQYF. The CDR3 region has the DNA TGTGCCAGCAGTGAACCCCCGGACGGGAGCCCCTACGAGCAGTACTTC.

This clone was found once. The chain recombines TRBV19 with TRBJ2-2, with D maybe TRBD2 (5 bases). V was clipped by 6 bases and J by 2 bases, with 10 bases between them. The CDR3 is made up of 14 amino acids. Germline-derived CDR1 and CDR2 are LNHDA and SQIVND (reference sequence). The CDR3: CASSRGVNTGELFF. The DNA of the CDR3 is TGTGCCAGTAGCCGGGGAGTAAACACCGGGGAGCTGTTTTTT. The entire variable domain, with the rest obtained from reference TRBV19 and TRBJ2-2, is as follows: DGGITQSPKYLFRKEGQNVTLSCEQNLNHDAMYWYRQDPGQGLRLIYYSQIVNDFQKGDIAEGYSVSREKKESFPLTVTSAQKNPTAFYLCASSRGVNTGELFFGEGSRLTVL.

This clone was seen once. The V and J genes are TRBV10-2 and TRBJ2-3; 9 bases align to TRBD2. There are 15 residues in the CDR3. Germline assignment: CDR1 WSHSY and CDR2 SAAADI. V lost 3 bases and J lost 1; bases outside the gene matches: 2. The CDR3, as DNA: TGCGCCAGCAGTGAACCTAGCGGGGGCACAGATACGCAGTATTTT. Translating gives CASSEPSGGTDTQYF.

The genes are TRBV11-1 and TRBJ2-7; 9 bases map to TRBD1. Germline V gene data show CDR1 as SGHAT and CDR2 as FQDESV (reference sequence). Trimming removed 3 bases from V and 3 bases from J; junction bases left unmatched: 3. The CDR3 has 14 residues. This chain's CDR3 is CASSLGQGVYEQYF. CDR3 bases: TGTGCCAGCAGCTTGGGACAGGGCGTCTACGAGCAGTACTTC.

The rearrangement links TRBV24-1 to TRBJ1-5; 7 bases are a match to TRBD1. V lost 9 bases, J lost 5 bases, and 12 bases stayed unmatched. The CDR3 totals 15 residues. Germline-derived CDR1 and CDR2 are KGHDR and SFDVKD. CDR3 region: CATVWWDRRYQPQHF. CDR3 in DNA: TGTGCCACCGTATGGTGGGACAGACGTTATCAGCCCCAGCATTTT.

This clone was observed a few times. V and J are TRBV7-8 and TRBJ2-1; 8 nucleotides align to TRBD2. Trimming at V came to 5 bases and at J to 7 bases, leaving 4 bases not matched to a gene. The CDR3 length is 13 residues. In germline, CDR1 is SGHVS, CDR2 FQNEAQ. For the CDR3, the DNA is TGTGCCAGCAGCCCCGGGACTAGTAATGAGCAGTTCTTC. It translates to CASSPGTSNEQFF.

This chain uses TRBV5-6 with TRBJ1-1, with 9 bases identical to TRBD1. V was clipped by 2 bases and J by 4 bases; unmatched bases: 3. Germline V CDR1 and CDR2: SGHDT, YYEEEE. The CDR3 totals 14 residues. The CDR3 is CASSFLTGGTEAFF. The CDR3 nucleotides read TGTGCCAGCAGCTTTTTGACAGGGGGCACTGAAGCTTTCTTT. Together with reference TRBV5-6 and TRBJ1-1, the CDR3 gives the full variable domain: DAGVTQSPTHLIKTRGQQVTLRCSPKSGHDTVSWYQQALGQGPQFIFQYYEEEERQRGNFPDRFSGHQFPNYSSELNVNALLLGDSALYLCASSFLTGGTEAFFGQGTRLTVV.

This chain uses TRBV6-4 with TRBJ2-1; a weak D match, TRBD1 (6 bases). The CDR3 length is 14 residues. Looked up from germline, CDR1 is MRHNA and CDR2 is SNTAGT. V lost 3 bases to trimming and J lost 7 bases, with 13 bases between them. The CDR3 protein is CASSEFQGTNEQFF. In nucleotides, the CDR3 is TGTGCCAGCAGTGAGTTCCAGGGGACGAATGAGCAGTTCTTC.

This chain uses TRBV6-5 with TRBJ1-1, with D uncertain. This CDR3 region has 13 residues. Looked up from germline, CDR1 is MNHEY and CDR2 is SVGAGI. V shed 4 bases and J shed 4 bases, with 10 bases lying between them. In nucleotides, the CDR3 is TGTGCCAGCAGTTTCCCTCCGTCCACTGAAGCTTTCTTT. It codes for CASSFPPSTEAFF.

V usage is TRBV18 and J usage is TRBJ1-3; D not resolved. The germline V gene has CDR1 KGHSH and CDR2 LQKENI. This CDR3 contains 13 residues. The ends were cut back, 7 bases at V and 0 bases at J, with 7 bases in the middle. This CDR3 reads CASFGLSGNTIYF. As DNA, the CDR3 is TGTGCCAGCTTCGGACTCTCTGGAAACACCATATATTTT. Combining the CDR3 with reference TRBV18 and TRBJ1-3 gives the whole variable domain NAGVMQNPRHLVRRRGQEARLRCSPMKGHSHVYWYRQLPEEGLKFMVYLQKENIIDESGMPKERFSAEFPKEGPSILRIQQVVRGDSAAYFCASFGLSGNTIYFGEGSWLTVV.

The chain uses TRBV11-2 and TRBJ2-2; 13 positions agree with TRBD2. The CDR3 is made up of 16 amino acids. V shed 4 bases and J 7 bases; nucleotides not matched to a gene: 6. The germline V gene encodes CDR1 SGHAT and CDR2 FQNNGV. The CDR3 coding sequence is TGTGCCAGCAGCTATGGACTAGCGGGGGTGGGCGGGGAGCTGTTTTTT. This translates into CASSYGLAGVGGELFF.

The J gene is TRBJ2-1, the V gene TRBV5-1, with D maybe TRBD2 (7 bases). The CDR3 spans 15 residues. V was clipped by 4 bases and J by 1 base, with 12 bases between them. Germline V CDR1 and CDR2: SGHRS, YFSETQ. The CDR3 reads CASSRGGLSYNEQFF. The CDR3 DNA reads TGCGCCAGCAGCAGGGGGGGCTTGTCCTACAATGAGCAGTTCTTC.

The chain carries TRBV28 and TRBJ1-5; tentative D call: TRBD1 (6 bases). The V and J ends lost 7 bases and 0 bases respectively, with 19 bases between them. CDR3 length: 17 amino acids. Germline CDR1 and CDR2: MDHEN and SYDVKM. The CDR3 DNA follows: TGTGCCAGCAACTACAGGGAAATGACGCTTAGCAATCAGCCCCAGCATTTT. This gives the protein CASNYREMTLSNQPQHF. Looking up the rest from reference TRBV28 and TRBJ1-5 gives the full variable domain: DVKVTQSSRYLVKRTGEKVFLECVQDMDHENMFWYRQDPGLGLRLIYFSYDVKMKEKGDIPEGYSVSREKKERFSLILESASTNQTSMYLCASNYREMTLSNQPQHFGDGTRLSIL.

V and J are TRBV5-4 and TRBJ2-7; the match to TRBD1 covers 8 bases. Germline V gene sequence: CDR1 SGHNT, CDR2 YYREEE (reference sequence). This CDR3 has 14 residues. The V and J ends lost 0 bases and 4 bases, in that order; junction bases with no gene match: 3. DNA for the CDR3: TGTGCCAGCAGCTTGGGGGGACAGGCATACGAGCAGTACTTC. Protein sequence: CASSLGGQAYEQYF.

This clone is labeled as medium-sized. This sequence joins TRBV6-5 and TRBJ2-3; possible D gene TRBD2, 7 bases. The ends were cut back, 4 bases at V and 2 bases at J, with 13 bases in the middle. CDR3 size: 15 residues. Germline V gene sequence: CDR1 MNHEY, CDR2 SVGAGI. CDR3 sequence reads: CASSFGGPDTDTQYF. DNA of the CDR3: TGTGCCAGCAGTTTCGGGGGGCCAGACACAGATACGCAGTATTTT.

The chain is built from TRBV12-5 and TRBJ1-6; D remains ambiguous. The germline V gene encodes CDR1 LGHNT and CDR2 FRNRAP. The CDR3 spans 15 residues. V was pared by 7 bases and J by 0 bases, with 10 bases between. The CDR3 reads CASAFQFSYNSPLHF. The CDR3 region has the DNA TGTGCTAGTGCTTTCCAGTTCTCCTATAATTCACCCCTCCACTTT.

The chain is built from TRBV27 and TRBJ1-1; TRBD1 matches 8 bases. CDR1 is MNHEY, CDR2 SMNVEV, per germline (reference sequence). V dropped 6 bases and J dropped 0; count of bases not matched to a gene: 6. The CDR3 consists of 15 residues. CDR3 coding DNA: TGTGCCAGCAGCATAAAACAGGGGGTGAACACTGAAGCTTTCTTT. The encoded protein is CASSIKQGVNTEAFF.

The genes are TRBV18 and TRBJ1-1; D gene uncertain. Trimming stripped 2 bases from V and 1 base from J, with 8 bases between. This CDR3 is 14 amino acids long. Germline assignment: CDR1 KGHSH and CDR2 LQKENI. This chain's CDR3 is CASSPGRTNTEAFF. CDR3 sequence (DNA): TGTGCCAGCTCACCAGGGAGGACGAACACTGAAGCTTTCTTT.

The gene calls are TRBV5-1 and TRBJ2-3; TRBD1 matches 7 bases. Germline V CDR1 and CDR2: SGHRS, YFSETQ. The CDR3 length is 14 residues. Trimming cost V 0 bases and J 6 bases; bases outside gene matches: 4. Written as DNA, the CDR3 is TGCGCCAGCAGCTTGGGGGACAGAAGCGATACGCAGTATTTT. Encoded protein: CASSLGDRSDTQYF.

This rearrangement joins TRBV4-3 to TRBJ2-7, with 11 nucleotides matching TRBD2. V was pared by 0 bases and J by 4 bases, with 5 bases of the junction left unmatched. The CDR3 consists of 16 residues. CDR1 and CDR2 from the germline V gene are LGHNA and YSLEER. DNA of the CDR3: TGCGCCAGCAGCCAAGATGCGGCTAGCGGGGGGTACGAGCAGTACTTC. Translating gives CASSQDAASGGYEQYF.

This clone was seen a handful of times. This chain links TRBV15 with TRBJ2-7; weak D call: TRBD1 (5 bases). CDR3 length: 15 amino acids. The germline V gene has CDR1 LNHNV and CDR2 YYDKDF (reference sequence). V was pared by 1 base and J by 0 bases, with 10 bases between. The CDR3 region is CATSRGSDSSYEQYF. CDR3 nucleotides: TGTGCCACCAGCAGAGGAAGTGACAGCTCCTACGAGCAGTACTTC.

The chain couples TRBV19 to TRBJ1-4, with unresolved D. Germline V lookup: CDR1 LNHDA, CDR2 SQIVND (reference sequence). The V end lost 5 bases, the J end lost 10 bases, and 11 bases lay between the germline ends. This CDR3 region has 12 residues. CDR3 loop: CASSPVPGKLFF. CDR3 DNA sequence: TGTGCCAGTAGTCCCGTGCCAGGAAAACTGTTTTTT.

The gene calls are TRBV21-1 and TRBJ2-7; the tabulated D call, TRBD2, remains unverified against the DNA. TRBV21-1 is a known pseudogene. The CDR3 covers 19 residues. CDR3 sequence (DNA): TGTGCCAGCAGCAAAGTAAGACTAAAGGTCGGTCACAGCTCCTACGAGCAGTACTTC. Translation gives CASSKVRLKVGHSSYEQYF.

On this clone: Other nucleotide sequences in the sample specify the same CDR3. The J gene is TRBJ2-3, the V gene TRBV5-1; 12 bases are shared with TRBD2. Germline CDR1 SGHRS, CDR2 YFSETQ. V trimming: 3 bases; J trimming: 3 bases; junction bases outside the gene matches: 2. CDR3 size: 15 residues. This CDR3 is CASSSTSGGTDTQYF. The CDR3, as DNA: TGCGCCAGCAGCTCTACTAGCGGGGGGACAGATACGCAGTATTTT.

This clone was seen just once. V gene TRBV11-1 combines with J gene TRBJ2-1, with 15 bases aligning to TRBD2. This CDR3 is built from 16 residues. J lost 4 bases, V lost 5 bases, and 3 bases had no gene match. The V gene's germline CDR1 is SGHAT and CDR2 FQDESV (reference sequence). DNA for the CDR3: TGTGCCAGCAGCCGGGGACTAGCGGGGGGATACAATGAGCAGTTCTTC. Protein: CASSRGLAGGYNEQFF.

This chain connects TRBV7-9 to TRBJ1-6; no clear D. The CDR3 covers 15 residues. Trimming took 2 bases from V and 6 from J, leaving 11 bases between them. Germline-derived CDR1 and CDR2 are SEHNR and FQNEAQ (reference sequence). The CDR3 sequence is CASSLSGQPNSPLHF. The CDR3 nucleotides read TGTGCCAGCAGCTTATCAGGTCAGCCTAATTCACCCCTCCACTTT.

The genes are TRBV9 and TRBJ1-2; no reliable D call. Germline V gene lookup returns CDR1 SGDLS and CDR2 YYNGEE. V was clipped by 3 bases and J by 2 bases, with 11 bases between them. CDR3 length: 14 amino acids. As DNA, the CDR3 is TGTGCCAGCAGCGCCGTCGGCGGGAACTATGGCTACACCTTC. Amino acids: CASSAVGGNYGYTF.

This clone was detected only a few times. The sample carries other DNA sequences with the same CDR3. The CDR3 bases are TGCGCCAGCAGCCAAGATGTTCGGGGTAACTATGGCTACACCTTC. Encoded protein: CASSQDVRGNYGYTF. This chain joins TRBV4-1 and TRBJ1-2; D remains unclear. The germline gives CDR1 MGHRA, CDR2 YSYEKL. The CDR3 is 15 residues long. The ends were cut back, 0 bases at V and 1 base at J, with 9 bases in the middle.

This chain connects TRBV7-7 to TRBJ1-1; D gene unclear. V lost 5 bases and J 3 bases, leaving 10 bases between the germline ends. The CDR3 covers 13 residues. Germline assignment: CDR1 SSHAT and CDR2 FNYEAQ (reference sequence). The DNA of the CDR3 is TGTGCCAGCAGCCAGACTGCTCACACTGAAGCTTTCTTT. Translated, it gives CASSQTAHTEAFF.

This chain links TRBV11-2 with TRBJ1-6; TRBD1 aligns across 9 bases. CDR1 SGHAT and CDR2 FQNNGV come from the germline V gene. After removal of 4 bases from V and 6 bases from J, the junction contained 7 bases not matched to a gene. This CDR3 comprises 16 residues. The CDR3 DNA follows: TGTGCCAGCAGCTCACCGGGGGACAGGGCTAATTCACCCCTCCACTTT. This codes for CASSSPGDRANSPLHF.